The 23 T cell receptor beta chains below all came from one sample that was sequenced in a study of cytomegalovirus exposure and HLA in healthy donors (dated by TCRdb to 2016 to 2017). The library came from the immunoSEQ multiplex PCR assay. The multiplex PCR relied on a mix of 60 forward primers for TCR Vbeta segments and 13 reverse primers for TCR Jbeta segments. TCRdb obtained this table from immuneACCESS and retained in-frame rearrangements with V and J assigned. These tables miss some clones; where compared with another copy, unresolved V genes account for less than half of the shortfall, and the remainder is unexplained. This sample lists approximately 170,000 clones; approximately 80% were detected once. The top ten hold roughly 2.3% of the sample. Sequencing input: PBMCs. The receptors originated from a male donor in good health and CMV-seronegative.

Comment on this clone: Additional DNA sequences in this sample encode the identical CDR3. The V and J genes are TRBV7-3 and TRBJ2-2; TRBD2 might be the D (5 bases). The germline gives CDR1 SGHTA, CDR2 FQGTGA. This CDR3 region has 16 residues. V lost 5 bases to trimming and J lost 0 bases, with 13 bases between them. The CDR3 DNA sequence: TGTGCCAGCAGCCCCACCTCGAGGGCGAACACCGGGGAGCTGTTTTTT. This codes for CASSPTSRANTGELFF.

This clone was observed once. The rearrangement uses TRBV2 and TRBJ2-7; D may be TRBD2 (6 bases). The length of the CDR3 is 15 residues. Germline assignment: CDR1 SNHLY and CDR2 FYNNEI. Trimming removed 5 bases at V and 0 bases at J, with 14 bases between. The CDR3 spells CASSTGGYFSYEQYF. The CDR3 bases are TGTGCCAGCAGTACTGGGGGGTACTTCTCCTACGAGCAGTACTTC. Supplemented by reference TRBV2 and TRBJ2-7, the full variable domain reads EPEVTQTPSHQVTQMGQEVILRCVPISNHLYFYWYRQILGQKVEFLVSFYNNEISEKSEIFDDQFSVERPDGSNFTLKIRSTKLEDSAMYFCASSTGGYFSYEQYFGPGTRLTVT.

This clone was seen just once. The chain links TRBV5-1 to TRBJ1-3; D possibly corresponds to TRBD1 (5 bases). This CDR3 region has 15 residues. CDR1 and CDR2 (germline): SGHRS, YFSETQ. V lost 0 bases, J lost 3 bases, and 10 bases lay in between. CDR3 coding DNA: TGCGCCAGCAGCTTGGTGCAGGGTCTTGGAAACACCATATATTTT. This gives the protein CASSLVQGLGNTIYF.

The chain joins TRBV4-3 to TRBJ2-3, with 7 bases lining up with TRBD2. The CDR3 totals 15 residues. The V segment lost 0 bases and the J segment 5 bases; nucleotides outside the gene matches: 5. Germline CDR1 reads LGHNA; CDR2 reads YSLEER. The CDR3 DNA follows: TGCGCCAGCAGCCAAGAACGGGGGGATATAGATACGCAGTATTTT. This translates into CASSQERGDIDTQYF.

This chain links TRBV27 with TRBJ1-5; D remains unclear. The CDR3 loop spans 14 amino acids. Germline loops: CDR1 MNHEY, CDR2 SMNVEV (reference sequence). V lost 3 bases, J lost 7 bases, and 13 bases lay in between. This CDR3 is CASSFGRSGQPQHF. CDR3 bases: TGTGCCAGCAGTTTCGGAAGGTCCGGGCAGCCCCAGCATTTT.

The sample holds one count of this clone. This chain uses TRBV5-1 with TRBJ1-6; 12 bases match TRBD1. Losses at the gene ends were 3 bases for V and 9 bases for J; bases not matched to a gene: 7. This CDR3 is 16 amino acids long. Germline V gene sequence: CDR1 SGHRS, CDR2 YFSETQ. CDR3 amino acids: CASSWGPGQGASPLHF. DNA for the CDR3: TGCGCCAGCAGCTGGGGACCGGGACAGGGGGCTTCACCCCTCCACTTT.

On this clone itself: A junction boundary mismatches the germline segment, possibly from a read error. The genes are TRBV7-7 and TRBJ2-2; D perhaps matches TRBD1 (6 bases). The CDR3 spans 17 residues. CDR1 and CDR2 from the germline V gene are SSHAT and FNYEAQ (reference sequence). CDR3 in amino acids: CASSLDPVRGTAGELFF. CDR3 bases: TGTGCTAGCAGCTTAGATCCGGTCAGGGGAACGGCCGGGGAGCTGTTTTTT.

The chain recombines TRBV5-3 with TRBJ1-3, with D perhaps matching TRBD1 (6 bases). TRBV5-3 is annotated as an ORF whose role is uncertain. This CDR3 spans 15 amino acids. V was trimmed by 0 bases and J by 8 bases, leaving 15 bases between them. The CDR3 region is CARSLAGRGSDTIYF. DNA of the CDR3: TGTGCCAGAAGCTTGGCCGGCAGGGGATCGGACACCATATATTTT.

This clone came up a few times. The rearrangement links TRBV19 to TRBJ2-7; 12 bases agree with TRBD2. V shed 2 bases and J 12 bases; nucleotides not matched to a gene: 5. The CDR3 is made up of 13 amino acids. CDR1 and CDR2 (germline): LNHDA, SQIVND (reference sequence). The DNA of the CDR3 is TGTGCCAGTAGTATACAAGGACTAGCGGGACTGTACTTC. As protein: CASSIQGLAGLYF.

The chain has TRBV5-8 and TRBJ1-1, with TRBD1 as a possible D gene (5 bases). The CDR3 covers 15 residues. Trimming shortened V by 4 bases and J by 5 bases, and 18 bases separated the two germline ends. The V gene's germline CDR1 is SGHTS and CDR2 YDEGEE. The CDR3 sequence: CASSLGWRGETEAFF. For the CDR3, the DNA is TGTGCCAGCAGCCTGGGATGGAGGGGAGAGACTGAAGCTTTCTTT. Filled out from reference TRBV5-8 and TRBJ1-1, the complete variable domain reads EAGVTQSPTHLIKTRGQQATLRCSPISGHTSVYWYQQALGLGLQFLLWYDEGEERNRGNFPPRFSGRQFPNYSSELNVNALELEDSALYLCASSLGWRGETEAFFGQGTRLTVV.

The chain is built from TRBV2 and TRBJ1-6; D perhaps matches TRBD1 (6 bases). This CDR3 comprises 17 residues. Germline V gives CDR1 SNHLY, CDR2 FYNNEI. V lost 9 bases and J 0 bases, leaving 18 bases between the germline ends. CDR3 sequence reads: CASGEGHPSSYNSPLHF. The DNA of the CDR3 is TGTGCCAGTGGGGAGGGACACCCGAGCTCCTATAATTCACCCCTCCACTTT. Combining the CDR3 with reference TRBV2 and TRBJ1-6 gives the whole variable domain EPEVTQTPSHQVTQMGQEVILRCVPISNHLYFYWYRQILGQKVEFLVSFYNNEISEKSEIFDDQFSVERPDGSNFTLKIRSTKLEDSAMYFCASGEGHPSSYNSPLHFGNGTRLTVT.

The chain is built from TRBV14 and TRBJ2-7, with D possibly TRBD1 on 6 matching bases. V was shortened by 0 bases and J by 3 bases, with 12 bases between the two germline ends. Germline CDR1 reads SGHDN; CDR2 reads FVKESK. The CDR3 runs to 15 residues. In nucleotides, the CDR3 is TGTGCCAGCAGCCAAGATCCCGGACAGTACTACGAGCAGTACTTC. Amino acids: CASSQDPGQYYEQYF.

The chain links TRBV6-6 to TRBJ2-7; a possible D gene is TRBD1 (6 bases). Trimming stripped 6 bases from V and 0 bases from J, with 9 bases between. Germline loops: CDR1 MNHNY, CDR2 SVGAGI (reference sequence). The CDR3 runs 13 residues. This chain's CDR3 is CASRPTGSYEQYF. The CDR3 DNA reads TGTGCCAGCAGGCCGACAGGCTCCTACGAGCAGTACTTC.

The gene calls are TRBV9 and TRBJ2-7, with a weak D call TRBD1 (6 bases). Germline V gives CDR1 SGDLS, CDR2 YYNGEE. V gave up 0 bases and J gave up 5 bases, with 12 bases separating them. This CDR3 spans 14 amino acids. The CDR3 region has the DNA TGTGCCAGCAGCGTAGGACAGGTTCTCGACGAGCAGTACTTC. Its translation is CASSVGQVLDEQYF.

The V call is TRBV19, the J call TRBJ2-6, with 11 positions matching TRBD1. CDR1 and CDR2 (germline): LNHDA, SQIVND (reference sequence). V was clipped by 6 bases and J by 4 bases; unmatched bases: 5. The CDR3 is 16 residues long. In DNA form, the CDR3 reads TGTGCCAGTAGCAGGACAGGGGGCAACGGGGCCAACGTCCTGACTTTC. Translating gives CASSRTGGNGANVLTF.

V and J are TRBV7-2 and TRBJ1-2, with D tentatively TRBD1 (6 bases). The CDR3 extends over 16 amino acids. With 0 bases removed from V and 5 bases from J, the gap between germline ends came to 16 bases. CDR1 and CDR2 from the germline V gene are SGHTA and FQGNSA. CDR3 loop: CASSLAHTGRGYGYTF. The DNA of the CDR3 is TGTGCCAGCAGCTTAGCGCACACAGGGCGGGGGTATGGCTACACCTTC.

The V gene is TRBV5-4, the J gene TRBJ2-3, with 9 bases that match TRBD2. Germline CDR1 is SGHNT and CDR2 is YYREEE (reference sequence). The CDR3 extends over 16 amino acids. V dropped 0 bases and J dropped 4; count of bases not matched to a gene: 6. The CDR3 sequence is CASSLGVSGRADTQYF. CDR3 coding DNA: TGTGCCAGCAGCTTGGGGGTTAGCGGGAGAGCAGATACGCAGTATTTT.

The chain carries TRBV5-6 and TRBJ1-2; D perhaps matches TRBD1 (5 bases). Germline V lookup: CDR1 SGHDT, CDR2 YYEEEE. The CDR3 is 16 amino acids. V lost 1 base to trimming and J lost 3 bases, with 16 bases between them. DNA for the CDR3: TGTGCCAGCAGCTTGCGACAGAGAAGAGGAGACTATGGCTACACCTTC. This encodes CASSLRQRRGDYGYTF.

The J gene is TRBJ2-2, the V gene TRBV2; TRBD2 agrees at 10 bases. There are 15 residues in the CDR3. Germline trimming cut 6 bases from V and 1 base from J; bases unmatched to any gene: 2. Germline V gene data show CDR1 as SNHLY and CDR2 as FYNNEI. The CDR3 protein is CASRLAGRNTGELFF. CDR3 coding DNA: TGTGCCAGCAGACTAGCGGGGAGGAACACCGGGGAGCTGTTTTTT.

The rearrangement joins TRBV4-2 to TRBJ1-5, with 7 bases lining up with TRBD1. CDR3 length equals 16 residues. Unmatched junction bases numbered 7, after V lost 3 bases and J lost 2 bases. Germline CDR1 is LGHNA and CDR2 is YNFKEQ. CDR3 protein: CASSHPPGGGNQPQHF. The CDR3, as DNA: TGTGCCAGCAGCCACCCCCCAGGGGGTGGCAATCAGCCCCAGCATTTT.

CDR3 sequence reads: CASSLRGTSGAGGELFF. DNA for the CDR3: TGTGCCAGCAGTCTTAGAGGGACTAGCGGGGCTGGAGGGGAGCTGTTTTTT. The chain joins TRBV2 to TRBJ2-2; 13 nucleotides align to TRBD2. V lost 5 bases, J lost 8 bases, and 11 bases stayed unmatched. The V gene's germline CDR1 is SNHLY and CDR2 FYNNEI. This CDR3 comprises 17 residues.

The V call is TRBV30, the J call TRBJ2-7, with 9 bases lining up with TRBD1. This CDR3 is 15 amino acids long. Germline loops: CDR1 GTSNPN, CDR2 SVGIG (reference sequence). The V gene end was trimmed by 4 bases and the J gene end by 3 bases; junction bases not matched to a gene: 10. In DNA, the CDR3 is TGTGCCTGGAATCCGTTGGGACAGGGATTCTACGAGCAGTACTTC. Translation: CAWNPLGQGFYEQYF.

This chain uses TRBV2 with TRBJ1-1; 7 bases map to TRBD1. Germline lookup yields CDR1 SNHLY and CDR2 FYNNEI. CDR3 length equals 14 residues. V gave up 6 bases and J gave up 5 bases; unmatched junction bases: 9. CDR3 in DNA: TGTGCCAGCAGGAGCGACAGGGTAGGAACTGAAGCTTTCTTT. It specifies CASRSDRVGTEAFF.